This T cell receptor beta chain was identified in a study of blood T cells in healthy people across ages. PCR was performed a second time for roughly 6 to 12 cycles using a sample-barcoded 5' primer and a J-beta primer mix. TCRdb called the 5' RACE reads again in MiXCR, with one record for every CDR3 protein. The sample shows 980,000 or so distinct CDR3 sequences, about 44% of them seen only once. This TCR derives from a young man in good health. The sample comprised blood.

The CDR3 sequence is CASRPPGVMFNEQFF. In nucleotides, the CDR3 is TGTGCCAGCAGACCTCCGGGGGTAATGTTCAATGAGCAGTTCTTC. V is TRBV11-2 and J is TRBJ2-1; possible D gene TRBD2, 6 bases. This CDR3 contains 15 residues. Germline V gives CDR1 SGHAT, CDR2 FQNNGV. V lost 6 bases, J lost 6 bases, and 18 bases lay in between.